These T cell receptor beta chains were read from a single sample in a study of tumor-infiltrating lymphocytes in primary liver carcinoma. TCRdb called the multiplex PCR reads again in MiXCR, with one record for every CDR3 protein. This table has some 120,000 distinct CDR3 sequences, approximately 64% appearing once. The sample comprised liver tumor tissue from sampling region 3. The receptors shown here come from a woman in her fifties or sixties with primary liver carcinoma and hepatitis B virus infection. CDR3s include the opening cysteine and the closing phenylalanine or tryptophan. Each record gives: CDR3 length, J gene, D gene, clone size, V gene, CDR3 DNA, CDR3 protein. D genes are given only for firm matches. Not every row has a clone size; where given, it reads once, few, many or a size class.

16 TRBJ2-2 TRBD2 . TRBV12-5 TGTGTTAGTGTTTTGGTAACAGCGGGAGTGGCCGGGGAGCTGTTTTTT CVSVLVTAGVAGELFF
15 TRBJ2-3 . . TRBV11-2 TGTGCCAACAGCTTAGAGTTTAGAGGGACAGATACGCAGTATTTT CANSLEFRGTDTQYF
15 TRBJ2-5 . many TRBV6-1 TGTGCCAGCAGGATGGGCGATAGGAAGGGGGAGACCCAGTACTTC CASRMGDRKGETQYF
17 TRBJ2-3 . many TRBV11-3 TGTGCCAGCAGCTTAGGGAAGAGTGCGGGTCCCACAGATACGCAGTATTTT CASSLGKSAGPTDTQYF
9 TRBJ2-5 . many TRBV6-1 TGTGCCAGCAGTGAAGGGGTCTACTTC CASSEGVYF
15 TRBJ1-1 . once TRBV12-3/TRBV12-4 TGTGCCAGCGGTATCCGTGACAGTCTCTTAAGGGAAGCTTTCTTT CASGIRDSLLREAFF
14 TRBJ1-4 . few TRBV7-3 TGTGCCAGCAGCCTGGGGGGCCCGGGTGAAAAACTGTTTTTT CASSLGGPGEKLFF
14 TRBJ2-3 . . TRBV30 TGTGCCTGGAGTGTGGGTCTAGCTTCAGATACGCAGTATTTT CAWSVGLASDTQYF
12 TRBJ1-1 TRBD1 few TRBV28 TGTGCCAGCCGGGACAGGAACACTGAAGCTTTCTTT CASRDRNTEAFF
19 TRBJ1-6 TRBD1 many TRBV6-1 TGTGCCAGCAGTGAATTTTTAAATCCCGGGACAGCGAAGAATTCACCCCTCCACTTT CASSEFLNPGTAKNSPLHF
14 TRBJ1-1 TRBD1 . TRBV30 TGTGTCTGGAGATTGGGACAGGGGGCTACTGAGGCTCTCTTT CVWRLGQGATEALF
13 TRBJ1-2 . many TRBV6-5 TGTGCCAGCAGTTACTTGGGGGGCCATGGCTACACCTTC CASSYLGGHGYTF